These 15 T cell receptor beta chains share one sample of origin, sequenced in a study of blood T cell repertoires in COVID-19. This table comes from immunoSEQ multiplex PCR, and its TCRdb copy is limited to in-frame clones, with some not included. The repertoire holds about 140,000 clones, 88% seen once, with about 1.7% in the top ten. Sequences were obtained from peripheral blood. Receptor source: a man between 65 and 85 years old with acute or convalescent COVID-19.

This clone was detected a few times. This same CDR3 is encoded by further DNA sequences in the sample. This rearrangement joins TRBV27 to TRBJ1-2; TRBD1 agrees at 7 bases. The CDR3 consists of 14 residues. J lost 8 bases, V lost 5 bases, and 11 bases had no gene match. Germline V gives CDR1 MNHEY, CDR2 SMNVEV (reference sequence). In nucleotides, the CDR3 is TGTGCCAGCAGTCTAAGACAGGGTTCCGGGGGCTACACCTTC. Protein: CASSLRQGSGGYTF.

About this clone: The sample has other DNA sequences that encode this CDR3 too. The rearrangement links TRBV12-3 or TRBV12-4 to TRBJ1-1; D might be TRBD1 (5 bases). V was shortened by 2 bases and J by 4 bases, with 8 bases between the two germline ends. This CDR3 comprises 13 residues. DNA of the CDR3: TGTGCCAGCAGTTTATGGGGCGGCACTGAAGCTTTCTTT. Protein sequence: CASSLWGGTEAFF.

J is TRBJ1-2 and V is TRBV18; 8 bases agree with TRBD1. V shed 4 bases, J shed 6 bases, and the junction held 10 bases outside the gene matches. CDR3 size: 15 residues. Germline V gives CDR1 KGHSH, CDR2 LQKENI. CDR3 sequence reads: CASSRQGQGRDGYTF. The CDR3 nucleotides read TGTGCCAGCTCACGACAAGGACAGGGTAGAGATGGCTACACCTTC.

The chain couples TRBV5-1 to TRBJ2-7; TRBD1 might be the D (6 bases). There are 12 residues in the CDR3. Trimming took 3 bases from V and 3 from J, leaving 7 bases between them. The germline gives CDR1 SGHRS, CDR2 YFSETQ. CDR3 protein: CASSSQGYEQYF. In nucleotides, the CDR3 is TGCGCCAGCAGCTCACAGGGCTACGAGCAGTACTTC.

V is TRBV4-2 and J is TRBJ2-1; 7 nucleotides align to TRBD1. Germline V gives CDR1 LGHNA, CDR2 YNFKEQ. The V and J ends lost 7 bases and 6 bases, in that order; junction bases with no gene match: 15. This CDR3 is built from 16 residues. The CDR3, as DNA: TGTGCCAGCACCCCAAGAAATAGGGGGCCCAGCAATGAGCAGTTCTTC. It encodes CASTPRNRGPSNEQFF.

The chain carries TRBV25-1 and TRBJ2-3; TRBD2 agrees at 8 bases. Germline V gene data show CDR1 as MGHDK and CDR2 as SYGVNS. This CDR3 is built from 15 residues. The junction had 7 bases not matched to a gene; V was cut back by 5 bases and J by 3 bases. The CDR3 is CASSLSGSGTDTQYF. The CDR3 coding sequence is TGTGCCAGCAGTCTGAGCGGGAGTGGTACAGATACGCAGTATTTT. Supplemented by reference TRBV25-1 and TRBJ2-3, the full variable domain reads EADIYQTPRYLVIGTGKKITLECSQTMGHDKMYWYQQDPGMELHLIHYSYGVNSTEKGDLSSESTVSRIRTEHFPLTLESARPSHTSQYLCASSLSGSGTDTQYFGPGTRLTVL.

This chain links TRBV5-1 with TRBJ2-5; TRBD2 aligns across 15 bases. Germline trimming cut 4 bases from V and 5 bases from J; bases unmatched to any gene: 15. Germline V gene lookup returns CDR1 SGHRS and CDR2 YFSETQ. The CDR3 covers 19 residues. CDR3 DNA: TGCGCCAGCAGCCTGGGCCGGACTAGCGGGAGGGACCCCAGGGAGACCCAGTACTTC. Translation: CASSLGRTSGRDPRETQYF.

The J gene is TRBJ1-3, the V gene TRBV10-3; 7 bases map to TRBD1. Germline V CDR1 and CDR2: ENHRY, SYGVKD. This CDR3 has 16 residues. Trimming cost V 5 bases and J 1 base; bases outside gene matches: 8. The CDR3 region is CAISRGQLASGNTIYF. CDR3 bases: TGTGCCATCAGTAGGGGACAGTTGGCGTCTGGAAACACCATATATTTT.

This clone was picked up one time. Written as DNA, the CDR3 is TGCGCCAGCAGCCTCAGCGGGGGGGCCGGAGATACGCAGTATTTT. It codes for CASSLSGGAGDTQYF. The chain is built from TRBV5-1 and TRBJ2-3; 10 nucleotides match TRBD2. Trimming at V came to 4 bases and at J to 5 bases, leaving 7 bases not matched to a gene. Germline CDR1 and CDR2: SGHRS and YFSETQ. The CDR3 runs to 15 residues.

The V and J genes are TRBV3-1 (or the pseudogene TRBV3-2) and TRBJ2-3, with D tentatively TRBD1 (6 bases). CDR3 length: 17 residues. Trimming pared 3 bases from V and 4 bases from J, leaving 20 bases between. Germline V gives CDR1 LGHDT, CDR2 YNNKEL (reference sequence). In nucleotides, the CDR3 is TGTGCCAGCAGCCAGAGTTTGGGTGACAGGCGAGCAGATACGCAGTATTTT. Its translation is CASSQSLGDRRADTQYF.

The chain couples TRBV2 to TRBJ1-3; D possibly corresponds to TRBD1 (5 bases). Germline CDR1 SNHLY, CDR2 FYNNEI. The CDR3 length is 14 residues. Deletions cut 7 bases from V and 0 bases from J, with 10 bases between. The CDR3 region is CASMVQASGNTIYF. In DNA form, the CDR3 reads TGTGCCAGCATGGTACAGGCCTCTGGAAACACCATATATTTT.

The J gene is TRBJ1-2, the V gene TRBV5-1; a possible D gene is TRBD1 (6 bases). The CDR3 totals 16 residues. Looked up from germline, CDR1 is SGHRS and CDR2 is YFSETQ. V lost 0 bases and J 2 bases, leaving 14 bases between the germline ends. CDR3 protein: CASSLGTASRNYGYTF. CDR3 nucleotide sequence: TGCGCCAGCAGCTTGGGGACAGCTAGTCGGAACTATGGCTACACCTTC.

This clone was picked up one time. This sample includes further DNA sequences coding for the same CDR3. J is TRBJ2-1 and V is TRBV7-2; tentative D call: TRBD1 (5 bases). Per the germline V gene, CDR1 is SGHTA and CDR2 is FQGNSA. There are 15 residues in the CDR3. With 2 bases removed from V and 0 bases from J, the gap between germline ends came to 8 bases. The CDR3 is CASSLTGSSYNEQFF. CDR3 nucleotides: TGTGCCAGCAGCTTAACAGGTAGCTCCTACAATGAGCAGTTCTTC.

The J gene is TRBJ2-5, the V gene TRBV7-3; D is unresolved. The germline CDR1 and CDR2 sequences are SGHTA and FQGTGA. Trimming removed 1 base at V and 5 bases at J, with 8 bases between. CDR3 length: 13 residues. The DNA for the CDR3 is TGTGCCAGCAGCTTAAGGAGATGGGAGACCCAGTACTTC. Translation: CASSLRRWETQYF. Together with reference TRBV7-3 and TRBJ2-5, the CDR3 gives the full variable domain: GAGVSQTPSNKVTEKGKYVELRCDPISGHTALYWYRQSLGQGPEFLIYFQGTGAADDSGLPNDRFFAVRPEGSVSTLKIQRTERGDSAVYLCASSLRRWETQYFGPGTRLLVL.

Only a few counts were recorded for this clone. CDR3 sequence reads: CASSLGLAGGQETQYF. In DNA, the CDR3 is TGTGCCAGCAGCTTAGGACTAGCGGGAGGTCAAGAGACCCAGTACTTC. The chain recombines TRBV7-2 with TRBJ2-5; the match to TRBD2 covers 13 bases. Germline loops: CDR1 SGHTA, CDR2 FQGNSA. The length of the CDR3 is 16 residues. Trimming at V came to 1 base and at J to 2 bases, leaving 1 base not matched to a gene.